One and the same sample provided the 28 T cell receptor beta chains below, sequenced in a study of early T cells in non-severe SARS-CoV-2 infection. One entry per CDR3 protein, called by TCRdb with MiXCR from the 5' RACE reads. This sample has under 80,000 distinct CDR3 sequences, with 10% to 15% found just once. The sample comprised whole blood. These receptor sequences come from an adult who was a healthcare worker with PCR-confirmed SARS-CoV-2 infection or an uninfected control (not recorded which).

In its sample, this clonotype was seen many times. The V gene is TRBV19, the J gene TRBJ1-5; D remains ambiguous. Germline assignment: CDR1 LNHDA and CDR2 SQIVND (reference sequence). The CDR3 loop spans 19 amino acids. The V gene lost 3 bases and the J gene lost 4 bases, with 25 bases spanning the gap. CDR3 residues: CASSIVGQVMRIGNQPQHF. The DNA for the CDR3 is TGTGCCAGTAGTATCGTCGGGCAGGTCATGCGCATCGGAAATCAGCCCCAGCATTTT.

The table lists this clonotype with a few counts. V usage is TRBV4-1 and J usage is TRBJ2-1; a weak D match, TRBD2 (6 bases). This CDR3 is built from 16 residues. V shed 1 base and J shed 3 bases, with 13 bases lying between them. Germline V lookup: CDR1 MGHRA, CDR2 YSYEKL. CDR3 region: CASSQVAGTLYNEQFF. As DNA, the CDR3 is TGCGCCAGCAGCCAAGTCGCGGGGACCCTCTACAATGAGCAGTTCTTC.

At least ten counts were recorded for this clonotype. The CDR3 bases are TGTGCCAGCAGCCCTAGATCCGGACAGAAATACACTAACTATGGCTACACCTTC. Its translation: CASSPRSGQKYTNYGYTF. This sequence joins TRBV14 and TRBJ1-2, with a possible D match to TRBD1 (6 bases). CDR1 is SGHDN, CDR2 FVKESK, per germline. The CDR3 extends over 18 amino acids. The V gene lost 4 bases and the J gene lost 0 bases, with 21 bases spanning the gap.

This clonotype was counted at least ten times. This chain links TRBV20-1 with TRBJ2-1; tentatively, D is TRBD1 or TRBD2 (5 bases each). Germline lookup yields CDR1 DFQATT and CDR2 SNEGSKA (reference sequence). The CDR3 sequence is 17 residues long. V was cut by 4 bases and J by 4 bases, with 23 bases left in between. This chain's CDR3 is CSANSEMWGTPYNEQFF. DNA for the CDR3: TGCAGTGCTAACTCCGAGATGTGGGGGACCCCATACAATGAGCAGTTCTTC.

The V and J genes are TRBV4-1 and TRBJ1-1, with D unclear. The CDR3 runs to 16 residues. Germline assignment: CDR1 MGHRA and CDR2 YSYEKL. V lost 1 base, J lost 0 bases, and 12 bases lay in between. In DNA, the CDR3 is TGCGCCAGCAGCCAAGGTGGCGGTCGGATGAACACTGAAGCTTTCTTT. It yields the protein CASSQGGGRMNTEAFF.

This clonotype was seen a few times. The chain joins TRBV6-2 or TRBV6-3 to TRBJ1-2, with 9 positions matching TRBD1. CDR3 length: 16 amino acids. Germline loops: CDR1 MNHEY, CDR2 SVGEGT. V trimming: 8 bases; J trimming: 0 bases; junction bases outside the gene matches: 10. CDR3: CASLGGTGTTNYGYTF. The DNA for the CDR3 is TGTGCCAGCCTTGGCGGGACAGGGACCACTAACTATGGCTACACCTTC.

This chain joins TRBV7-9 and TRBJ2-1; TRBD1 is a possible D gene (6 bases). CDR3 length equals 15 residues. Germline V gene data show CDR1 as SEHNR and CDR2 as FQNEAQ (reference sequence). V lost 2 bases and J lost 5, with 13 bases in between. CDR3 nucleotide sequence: TGTGCCAGCAGCTTACCCCAGGACAGACACAATGAGCAGTTCTTC. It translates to CASSLPQDRHNEQFF.

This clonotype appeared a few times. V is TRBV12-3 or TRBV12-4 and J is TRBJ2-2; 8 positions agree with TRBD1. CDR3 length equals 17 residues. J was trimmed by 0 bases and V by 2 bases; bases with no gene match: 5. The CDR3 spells CASSLRWTGSNTGELFF. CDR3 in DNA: TGTGCCAGCAGTTTAAGGTGGACAGGGTCGAACACCGGGGAGCTGTTTTTT.

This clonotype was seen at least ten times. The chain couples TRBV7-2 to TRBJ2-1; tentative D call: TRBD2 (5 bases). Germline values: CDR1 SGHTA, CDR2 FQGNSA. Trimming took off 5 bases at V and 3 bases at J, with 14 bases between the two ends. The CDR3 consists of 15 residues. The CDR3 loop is CASSRTPVSYNEQFF. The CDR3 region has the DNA TGTGCCAGCAGCCGGACTCCCGTGAGCTACAATGAGCAGTTCTTC.

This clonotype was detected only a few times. CDR3 nucleotides: TGTGCCAGCAGCTTTAAGACAGGGTGGGGTAATTCACCCCTCCACTTT. Translation: CASSFKTGWGNSPLHF. The chain has TRBV7-2 and TRBJ1-6, with TRBD1 matching 7 bases. The CDR3 has 16 amino acids. The ends lost 3 bases at V and 6 bases at J; junction bases unmatched: 8. Germline-derived CDR1 and CDR2 are SGHTA and FQGNSA.

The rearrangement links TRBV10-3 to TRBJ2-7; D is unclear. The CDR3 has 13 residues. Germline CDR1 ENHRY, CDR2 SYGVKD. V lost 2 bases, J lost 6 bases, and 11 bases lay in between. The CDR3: CAISEIGSGEQYF. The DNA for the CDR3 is TGTGCCATCAGTGAGATCGGGTCCGGCGAGCAGTACTTC.

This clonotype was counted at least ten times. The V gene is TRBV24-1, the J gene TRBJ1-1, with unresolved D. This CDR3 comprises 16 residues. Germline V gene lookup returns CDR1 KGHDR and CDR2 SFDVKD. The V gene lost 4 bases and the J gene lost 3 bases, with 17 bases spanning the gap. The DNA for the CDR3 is TGTGCCACCAGTGAAAGTCAGCAGGCGCCTCACACTGAAGCTTTCTTT. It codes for CATSESQQAPHTEAFF.

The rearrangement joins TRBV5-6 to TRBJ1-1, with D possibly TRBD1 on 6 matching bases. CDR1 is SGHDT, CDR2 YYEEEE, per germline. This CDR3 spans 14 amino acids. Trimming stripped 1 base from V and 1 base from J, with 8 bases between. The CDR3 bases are TGTGCCAGCAGCTTGACAGGGCGGAACACTGAAGCTTTCTTT. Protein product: CASSLTGRNTEAFF.

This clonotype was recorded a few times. This chain's CDR3 is CASSNKRGAPYTQYF. The CDR3 nucleotides are TGTGCCAGCAGCAACAAGCGGGGGGCCCCATATACGCAGTATTTT. The rearrangement uses TRBV7-9 and TRBJ2-3; 9 bases agree with TRBD2. Germline V CDR1 and CDR2: SEHNR, FQNEAQ (reference sequence). J lost 7 bases, V lost 5 bases, and 10 bases had no gene match. The CDR3 is made up of 15 amino acids.

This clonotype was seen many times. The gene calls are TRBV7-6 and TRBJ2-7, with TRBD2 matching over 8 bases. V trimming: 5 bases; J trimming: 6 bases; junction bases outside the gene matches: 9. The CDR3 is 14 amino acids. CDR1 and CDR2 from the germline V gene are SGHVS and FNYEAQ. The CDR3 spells CASSRMTSAGEQYF. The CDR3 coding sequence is TGTGCCAGCAGCCGCATGACTAGCGCCGGCGAGCAGTACTTC.

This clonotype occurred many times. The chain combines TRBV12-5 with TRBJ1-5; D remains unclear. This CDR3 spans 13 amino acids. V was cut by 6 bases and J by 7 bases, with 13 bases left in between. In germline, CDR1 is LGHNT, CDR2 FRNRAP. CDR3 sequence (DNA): TGTGCTAGTGGCCCTAGATACAACCAGCCCCAGCATTTT. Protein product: CASGPRYNQPQHF. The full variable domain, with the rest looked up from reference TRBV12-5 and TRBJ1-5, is DARVTQTPRHKVTEMGQEVTMRCQPILGHNTVFWYRQTMMQGLELLAYFRNRAPLDDSGMPKDRFSAEMPDATLATLKIQPSEPRDSAVYFCASGPRYNQPQHFGDGTRLSIL.

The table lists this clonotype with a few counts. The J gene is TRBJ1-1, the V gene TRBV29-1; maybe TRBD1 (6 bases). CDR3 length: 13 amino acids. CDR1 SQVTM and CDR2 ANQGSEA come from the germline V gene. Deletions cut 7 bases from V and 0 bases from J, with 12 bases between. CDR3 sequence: CSGLTGMNTEAFF. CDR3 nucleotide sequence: TGCAGCGGACTGACAGGTATGAACACTGAAGCTTTCTTT. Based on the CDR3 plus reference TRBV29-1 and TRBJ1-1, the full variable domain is SAVISQKPSRDICQRGTSLTIQCQVDSQVTMMFWYRQQPGQSLTLIATANQGSEATYESGFVIDKFPISRPNLTFSTLTVSNMSPEDSSIYLCSGLTGMNTEAFFGQGTRLTVV.

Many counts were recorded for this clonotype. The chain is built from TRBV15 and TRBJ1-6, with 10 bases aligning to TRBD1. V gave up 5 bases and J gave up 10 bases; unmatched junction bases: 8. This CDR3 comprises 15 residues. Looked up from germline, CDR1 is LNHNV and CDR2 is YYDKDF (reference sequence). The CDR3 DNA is TGTGCCACCAGCCCCCGGAGGGACAGGGGATCACCCCTCCACTTT. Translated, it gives CATSPRRDRGSPLHF.

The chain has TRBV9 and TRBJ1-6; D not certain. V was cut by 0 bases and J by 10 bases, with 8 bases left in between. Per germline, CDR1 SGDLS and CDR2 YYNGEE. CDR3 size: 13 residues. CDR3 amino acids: CASSVVGESPLHF. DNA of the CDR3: TGTGCCAGCAGCGTAGTCGGAGAATCACCCCTCCACTTT.

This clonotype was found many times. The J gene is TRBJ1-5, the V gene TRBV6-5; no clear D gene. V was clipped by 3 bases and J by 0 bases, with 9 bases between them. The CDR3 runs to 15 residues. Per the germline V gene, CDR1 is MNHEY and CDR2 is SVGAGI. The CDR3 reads CASSYRPYSNQPQHF. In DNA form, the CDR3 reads TGTGCCAGCAGTTATCGCCCATATAGCAATCAGCCCCAGCATTTT.

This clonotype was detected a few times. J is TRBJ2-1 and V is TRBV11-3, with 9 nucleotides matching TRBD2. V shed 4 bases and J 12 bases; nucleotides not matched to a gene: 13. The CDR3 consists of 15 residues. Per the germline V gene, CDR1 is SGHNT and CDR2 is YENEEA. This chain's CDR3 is CASSSSGLAGVRQFF. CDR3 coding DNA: TGTGCCAGCAGCTCATCGGGACTAGCTGGGGTAAGGCAGTTCTTC.

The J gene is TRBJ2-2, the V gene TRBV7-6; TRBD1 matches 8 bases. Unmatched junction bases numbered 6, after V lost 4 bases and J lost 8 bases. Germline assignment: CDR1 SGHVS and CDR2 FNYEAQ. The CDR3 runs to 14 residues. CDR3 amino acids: CASSWDRLTGELFF. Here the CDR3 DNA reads TGTGCCAGCAGCTGGGACAGGCTAACTGGGGAGCTGTTTTTT.

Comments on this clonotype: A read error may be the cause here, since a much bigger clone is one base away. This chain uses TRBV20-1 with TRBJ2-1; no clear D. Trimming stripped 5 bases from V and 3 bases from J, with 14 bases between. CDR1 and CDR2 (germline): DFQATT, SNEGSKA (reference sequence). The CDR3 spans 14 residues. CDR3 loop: CSAPMARSYNEQFF. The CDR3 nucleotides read TGCAGTGCTCCCATGGCCAGAAGCTACAATGAGCAGTTCTTC.

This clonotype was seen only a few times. CDR3: CASSFSSGGGLYEQYF. DNA for the CDR3: TGTGCCAGCAGCTTTTCTAGCGGGGGGGGCCTTTACGAGCAGTACTTC. The chain employs TRBV7-8 and TRBJ2-7; 12 nucleotides match TRBD2. This CDR3 has 16 amino acids. V gave up 3 bases and J gave up 4 bases; unmatched junction bases: 7. Germline V lookup: CDR1 SGHVS, CDR2 FQNEAQ. Drawing the rest from reference TRBV7-8 and TRBJ2-7, the complete variable domain is GAGVSQSPRYKVAKRGQDVALRCDPISGHVSLFWYQQALGQGPEFLTYFQNEAQLDKSGLPSDRFFAERPEGSVSTLKIQRTQQEDSAVYLCASSFSSGGGLYEQYFGPGTRLTVT.

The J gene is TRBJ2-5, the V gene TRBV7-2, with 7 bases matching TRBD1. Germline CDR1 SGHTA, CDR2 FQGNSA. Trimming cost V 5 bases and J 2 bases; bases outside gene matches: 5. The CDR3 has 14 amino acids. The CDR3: CASSPDRAQETQYF. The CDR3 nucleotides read TGTGCCAGCAGCCCCGACAGGGCTCAAGAGACCCAGTACTTC.

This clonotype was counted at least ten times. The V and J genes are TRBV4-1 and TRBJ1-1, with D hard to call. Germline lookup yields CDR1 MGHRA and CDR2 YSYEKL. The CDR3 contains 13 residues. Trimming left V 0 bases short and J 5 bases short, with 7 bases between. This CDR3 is CASSQETQTEAFF. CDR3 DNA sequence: TGCGCCAGCAGCCAAGAAACGCAAACTGAAGCTTTCTTT.

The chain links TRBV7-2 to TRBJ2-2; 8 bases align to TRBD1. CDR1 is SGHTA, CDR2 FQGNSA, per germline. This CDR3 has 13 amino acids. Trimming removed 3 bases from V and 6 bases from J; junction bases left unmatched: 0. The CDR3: CASSLGQAGELFF. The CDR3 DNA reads TGTGCCAGCAGCTTGGGACAGGCCGGGGAGCTGTTTTTT.

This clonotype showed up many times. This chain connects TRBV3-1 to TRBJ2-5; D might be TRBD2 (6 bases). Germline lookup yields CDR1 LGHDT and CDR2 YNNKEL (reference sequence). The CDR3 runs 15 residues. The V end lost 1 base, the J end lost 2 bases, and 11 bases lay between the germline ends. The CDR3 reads CASSQGTTLQETQYF. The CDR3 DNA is TGTGCCAGCAGCCAAGGGACTACCCTTCAAGAGACCCAGTACTTC.